The 6 T cell receptor beta chains presented below share a single source sample, sequenced in a study of a mutant IDH1 vaccine in newly diagnosed glioma. Time point indicated: week 5, during vaccination. One vaccine dose held 300 ug of mutant IDH1 20-mer peptide and came with topical imiquimod. No antigen has been assigned to these receptors. Sequencing was performed with immunoSEQ multiplex PCR; in TCRdb, only in-frame clones are kept and a portion is missing. The profile shows tens of thousands of clones, about four fifths of them singletons. Specimen: PBMCs, collected from a glioma patient whose treatment included an IDH1 peptide vaccine. These receptors were obtained from a man in his fifties with glioma.

The V and J genes are TRBV5-1 and TRBJ1-3; perhaps TRBD1 as D (5 bases). The ends were cut back, 3 bases at V and 6 bases at J, with 16 bases in the middle. Germline values: CDR1 SGHRS, CDR2 YFSETQ. CDR3 length equals 15 residues. The DNA for the CDR3 is TGCGCCAGCAGCTGGGCAGGGATGGGAGAAAACACCATATATTTT. Translating gives CASSWAGMGENTIYF.

The rearrangement uses TRBV7-2 and TRBJ1-1; possible D gene TRBD1, 6 bases. CDR1 and CDR2 from the germline V gene are SGHTA and FQGNSA. This CDR3 is built from 14 residues. Trimming cost V 5 bases and J 5 bases, with 15 bases left between them. Written as DNA, the CDR3 is TGTGCCAGCAGCGCCTCAGGGAGGGGGACTGAAGCTTTCTTT. It encodes CASSASGRGTEAFF.

The chain recombines TRBV19 with TRBJ1-2; TRBD1 aligns across 11 bases. With 11 bases clipped from V and 6 bases from J, the junction kept 8 bases outside the gene matches. The germline V gene has CDR1 LNHDA and CDR2 SQIVND (reference sequence). The CDR3 loop spans 13 amino acids. The CDR3 spells CAVRDRGDNGYTF. The CDR3 DNA sequence: TGTGCCGTTCGGGACAGGGGGGATAATGGCTACACCTTC.

The chain carries TRBV7-2 and TRBJ2-4, with D unresolved. Trimming removed 7 bases from V and 0 bases from J, with 16 bases in between. Germline CDR1 and CDR2: SGHTA and FQGNSA. CDR3 length: 16 amino acids. The CDR3 loop is CASTSEVTLAKNIQYF. The CDR3 nucleotides are TGTGCCAGCACCTCAGAGGTTACGTTAGCCAAAAACATTCAGTACTTC.

J is TRBJ1-4 and V is TRBV5-1; TRBD1 matches 9 bases. The CDR3 extends over 15 amino acids. Germline V gene sequence: CDR1 SGHRS, CDR2 YFSETQ. The ends lost 5 bases at V and 2 bases at J; junction bases unmatched: 4. CDR3 region: CASRQGALTNEKLFF. CDR3 bases: TGCGCCAGCAGACAGGGGGCGCTTACTAATGAAAAACTGTTTTTT.

The rearrangement joins TRBV2 to TRBJ1-4; D not resolved. Trimming cost V 5 bases and J 0 bases, with 13 bases left between them. Germline V gene sequence: CDR1 SNHLY, CDR2 FYNNEI. This CDR3 is 16 amino acids long. The CDR3 loop is CASSIGPGSTNEKLFF. The CDR3 DNA sequence: TGTGCCAGCAGTATAGGTCCGGGGTCAACTAATGAAAAACTGTTTTTT.